These T cell receptor beta chains were read from a single sample in a study of patients and donors after allogeneic stem cell transplantation. MiXCR, applied by TCRdb to the RT-PCR reads, yields one record per CDR3 protein. Altogether about 160,000 distinct CDR3 sequences are present, roughly 22% being singletons, with the ten largest covering 20% to 30%. Sequences were obtained from blood, either unsorted or a sorted T cell fraction (not recorded which). Source of these receptors: a human donor who was either an allogeneic HSCT recipient or a stem cell or donor lymphocyte infusion donor (not recorded which). It is not recorded whose cells these are; they may come from a transplant donor. The CDR3 runs from the conserved cysteine through the conserved F or W. The order of the fields is V gene, clone size, D gene, J gene, CDR3 DNA, CDR3 protein. D genes are given only for firm matches. The size of a clone is reported for some rows only, either as once, few or many, or as a class for expanded clones.

TRBV7-3	few	TRBD1	TRBJ2-2	TGTGCCAGCAGCACGGGACAGAGAACCGGGGAGCTGTTTTTT	CASSTGQRTGELFF
TRBV29-1	many	.	TRBJ1-1	TGCAGCGCTCAAGAAGGCACTGAAGCTTTCTTT	CSAQEGTEAFF
TRBV12-3/TRBV12-4	few	.	TRBJ2-6	TGTGCCAGCAGTTTGATTGGGGCCAACGTCCTGACTTTC	CASSLIGANVLTF
TRBV12-3/TRBV12-4	many	.	TRBJ1-6	TGTGCCAGCAGCCAAGAGTCGCAGTCCCTCCACTTT	CASSQESQSLHF
TRBV2	few	.	TRBJ2-5	TGTGCCAGCAACGAGCAGGGTCTGTCGGAGACCCAGTACTTC	CASNEQGLSETQYF
TRBV7-9	.	.	TRBJ2-1	TGTGCCAGCAGCTTCGGGACAACTTACAATGAGCAGTTCTTC	CASSFGTTYNEQFF
TRBV20-1	few	.	TRBJ1-1	TGCAGTGTCCCCTACCCGGCAGGGCTTATGAACACTGAAGCTTTCTTT	CSVPYPAGLMNTEAFF
TRBV24-1	few	.	TRBJ2-2	TGTGCCACCAGTTCCACCAAATCCGGGACGAGTGCCGGGGAGCTGTTTTTT	CATSSTKSGTSAGELFF
TRBV3-1	.	.	TRBJ1-1	TGTGCCAGCAGCCAATTCAGGGAGAACACTGAAGCTTTCTTT	CASSQFRENTEAFF
TRBV7-2	few	.	TRBJ2-1	TGTGCCAGCAGTACCCGGGGGCCCAATGAGCAGTTCTTC	CASSTRGPNEQFF
TRBV29-1	.	TRBD2	TRBJ2-2	TGCAGCGTTCTGGAGGGAGGGCGCACCGGGGAGCTGTTTTTT	CSVLEGGRTGELFF